This T cell receptor (beta chain) emerged from a study of beta chain features in type 1 diabetes. The sequenced template was cDNA made from the entire isolated RNA. Profiling relied on immunoSEQ multiplex PCR, and the TCRdb table lists in-frame clones only, not all of them. The sample holds 630,000 or so clones; roughly an eighth are singletons and the top ten take approximately 0.042%. Study results and caveats: Type 1 diabetes patients had TCRB CDR3s that were shorter (moderately but significantly so) in all four CD4+ subsets.

In this sample, this clone turned up a few times. No antigen is known for it. Donors underwent one heparinised blood draw, 100 to 150 mL on average. Isolation of CD4+ naive, central memory, regulatory and stem cell-like memory cells was achieved by sorting via CD45RO/CCR7/CD25/CD127/CD95/CD27. Germline lookup yields CDR1 SGHRS and CDR2 YFSETQ. The trim removed 4 bases at V and 2 bases at J, leaving 5 bases unmatched. This CDR3 has 14 residues. Input material: naive CD4+ T cells from blood. The receptor was isolated from a man aged 18 to 30 with type 1 diabetes. The rearrangement uses TRBV5-1 and TRBJ2-5, with 7 bases aligning to TRBD1. In nucleotides, the CDR3 is TGCGCCAGCAGCGTTACAGGGGTGCAAGAGACCCAGTACTTC. This gives the protein CASSVTGVQETQYF.